These 11 T cell receptor beta chains came from one sample sequenced in a study of blood T cell repertoires in COVID-19. Repertoires were generated with immunoSEQ multiplex PCR, while TCRdb's copy carries only in-frame clones and drops some. The sample lists 350,000 or so clones; more than 75% were seen once. The sample was peripheral blood. The receptors were gathered from a woman between 25 and 40 years old with COVID-19, enrolled during active disease.

DNA of the CDR3: TGTGCCGCCCGACTAGCGGGAGAGACCGGGGAGCTGTTTTTT. This codes for CAARLAGETGELFF. The V gene is TRBV10-3, the J gene TRBJ2-2; 12 positions match TRBD2. V was clipped by 11 bases and J by 5 bases; unmatched bases: 6. This CDR3 is built from 14 residues. Per the germline V gene, CDR1 is ENHRY and CDR2 is SYGVKD.

The CDR3 reads CASSRTDRDPGELFF. DNA for the CDR3: TGTGCCAGCAGCCGCACGGACAGGGACCCCGGGGAGCTGTTTTTT. This rearrangement joins TRBV3-1 (or the pseudogene TRBV3-2) to TRBJ2-2, with 8 bases that match TRBD1. V trimming: 4 bases; J trimming: 6 bases; junction bases outside the gene matches: 7. Germline lookup yields CDR1 LGHDT and CDR2 YNNKEL (reference sequence). The CDR3 is made up of 15 amino acids.

The V call is TRBV23-1, the J call TRBJ1-3; D call uncertain. TRBV23-1 is placed among ORFs of uncertain function. Trimming removed 6 bases at V and 1 base at J, with 10 bases between. The CDR3 is 14 amino acids. This CDR3 reads CASRRKLSGNTIYF. The CDR3 bases are TGCGCCAGCAGGCGAAAACTTTCTGGAAACACCATATATTTT.

The rearrangement uses TRBV10-3 and TRBJ2-2; perhaps TRBD1 as D (6 bases). The CDR3 totals 16 residues. The germline gives CDR1 ENHRY, CDR2 SYGVKD. V shed 6 bases and J shed 1 base, with 15 bases lying between them. CDR3 sequence: CAIRDSKTGNTGELFF. CDR3 nucleotide sequence: TGTGCCATCAGGGACAGCAAGACTGGGAACACCGGGGAGCTGTTTTTT.

The chain is built from TRBV5-4 and TRBJ2-1; TRBD2 matches at 7 bases. Germline V CDR1 and CDR2: SGHNT, YYREEE (reference sequence). The J segment lost 7 bases and the V segment lost 2 bases, leaving 6 bases of the junction unmatched. This CDR3 region has 14 residues. The CDR3 DNA follows: TGTGCCAGCAGCTTCAGGACTAGTATGAATGAGCAGTTCTTC. It translates to CASSFRTSMNEQFF. Variable domain in full (rest from reference TRBV5-4 and TRBJ2-1): ETGVTQSPTHLIKTRGQQVTLRCSSQSGHNTVSWYQQALGQGPQFIFQYYREEENGRGNFPPRFSGLQFPNYSSELNVNALELDDSALYLCASSFRTSMNEQFFGPGTRLTVL.

DNA of the CDR3: TGCGCCAGCAGCTGGGGACTAGCGGGAGGGCCTGGGGCCAACGTCCTGACTTTC. It codes for CASSWGLAGGPGANVLTF. This chain links TRBV5-1 with TRBJ2-6; 16 bases are a match to TRBD2. J gave up 2 bases and V 3 bases, and 2 bases lay outside the gene matches. CDR1 is SGHRS and CDR2 is YFSETQ in the germline V gene. The CDR3 is 18 amino acids.

V gene TRBV18 combines with J gene TRBJ2-1; 8 positions match TRBD1. Germline loops: CDR1 KGHSH, CDR2 LQKENI. The J segment lost 6 bases and the V segment lost 5 bases, leaving 6 bases of the junction unmatched. The CDR3 totals 14 residues. This CDR3 is CASSAQGASNEQFF. CDR3 in DNA: TGTGCCAGCTCAGCCCAGGGGGCCTCCAATGAGCAGTTCTTC.

This clone was seen once. This sequence joins TRBV27 and TRBJ2-3, with D possibly matching TRBD1 (6 bases). Germline V CDR1 and CDR2: MNHEY, SMNVEV (reference sequence). The germline V and J ends were trimmed by 10 bases and 4 bases, with 18 bases remaining between them. The CDR3 is 14 residues long. The CDR3 DNA follows: TGTGCCACACAACAGGGTGAGGGTCCAGATACGCAGTATTTT. It specifies CATQQGEGPDTQYF.

The V and J genes are TRBV3-1 (or the pseudogene TRBV3-2) and TRBJ1-3, with D unresolved. The CDR3 loop spans 15 amino acids. Germline values: CDR1 LGHDT, CDR2 YNNKEL (reference sequence). The ends were cut back, 1 base at V and 2 bases at J, with 9 bases in the middle. The CDR3 DNA sequence: TGTGCCAGCAGCCAAGTACGGGGTCCTGGAAACACCATATATTTT. The encoded protein is CASSQVRGPGNTIYF.

A word on this clone: This specimen includes other DNA sequences encoding the same CDR3. Written as DNA, the CDR3 is TGTGCCAGCAGCTTCGGGACATCAGGCTACGAGCAGTACTTC. It specifies CASSFGTSGYEQYF. This chain connects TRBV11-2 to TRBJ2-7, with a tentative D call TRBD1 (6 bases). In germline, CDR1 is SGHAT, CDR2 FQNNGV. V dropped 3 bases and J dropped 3 bases, with 12 bases sitting between them. The CDR3 consists of 14 residues.

This clone was seen once. The chain joins TRBV9 to TRBJ2-1; D possibly corresponds to TRBD2 (5 bases). Trimming removed 0 bases from V and 9 bases from J, with 10 bases in between. This CDR3 has 13 residues. Per the germline V gene, CDR1 is SGDLS and CDR2 is YYNGEE. The CDR3 coding sequence is TGTGCCAGCAGCGTAGAAGTGGGAGCTGAGCAGTTCTTC. It encodes CASSVEVGAEQFF. Full variable domain (missing parts from reference TRBV9 and TRBJ2-1): DSGVTQTPKHLITATGQRVTLRCSPRSGDLSVYWYQQSLDQGLQFLIQYYNGEERAKGNILERFSAQQFPDLHSELNLSSLELGDSALYFCASSVEVGAEQFFGPGTRLTVL.